The clone carrying this T cell receptor (beta chain) was observed once. Assay: immunoSEQ multiplex PCR; the TCRdb copy retains only in-frame clones and omits some. The sample lists approximately 330,000 clones, 80% seen once, with roughly 7% in the top ten. The data belong to a study of cytotoxic CD8 clonotypes in ibrutinib-treated CLL. The CDR3 has 16 residues. Sample: PBMCs, taken before ibrutinib treatment. The V call is TRBV21-1, the J call TRBJ2-7; TRBD2 is the table's D call and was not checked against the DNA. TRBV21-1 is assigned pseudogene status. This receptor was taken from a human donor with chronic lymphocytic leukemia. The CDR3 sequence: CASSKPAGGRRNEQYF. The CDR3 region has the DNA TGTGCCAGCAGCAAACCAGCGGGAGGGAGGAGAAACGAGCAGTACTTC.